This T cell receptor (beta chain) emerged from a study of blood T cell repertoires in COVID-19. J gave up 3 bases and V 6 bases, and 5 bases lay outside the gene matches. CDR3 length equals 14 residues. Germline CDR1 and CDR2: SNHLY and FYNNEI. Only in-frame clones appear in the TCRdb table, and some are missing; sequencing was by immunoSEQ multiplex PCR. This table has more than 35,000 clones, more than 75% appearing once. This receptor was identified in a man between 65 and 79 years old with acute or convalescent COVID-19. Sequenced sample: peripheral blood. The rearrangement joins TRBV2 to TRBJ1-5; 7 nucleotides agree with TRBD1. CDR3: CASSAGTVNQPQHF. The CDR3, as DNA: TGTGCCAGCAGCGCCGGGACAGTCAATCAGCCCCAGCATTTT.